The TCR beta chain under discussion was sequenced for a study of shared clonotypes between healthy human individuals. Per the germline V gene, CDR1 is SGHAT and CDR2 is FQNNGV. V lost 1 base to trimming and J lost 10 bases, with 12 bases between them. The CDR3 length is 13 residues. Clones were sequenced by immunoSEQ multiplex PCR, and TCRdb holds only the in-frame ones, with some missing. This table holds 2 million to 2.5 million clones, about 92% found once. Naive CD8 populations comprised CD45RO-negative cells positively selected for CCR7, excluding terminally differentiated effector memory CD45RA+ cells.

The V gene is TRBV11-2, the J gene TRBJ2-3; no definite D call. This clonotype originated in a man between 18 and 29 years old in good health. Some clones in this sample may be carry-over from other donors' samples. Sequencing was performed on naive CD8+ T cells from PBMCs. The CDR3 loop is CASSLVPDSAQYF. The CDR3 region has the DNA TGTGCCAGCAGCTTAGTTCCGGATTCGGCGCAGTATTTT.